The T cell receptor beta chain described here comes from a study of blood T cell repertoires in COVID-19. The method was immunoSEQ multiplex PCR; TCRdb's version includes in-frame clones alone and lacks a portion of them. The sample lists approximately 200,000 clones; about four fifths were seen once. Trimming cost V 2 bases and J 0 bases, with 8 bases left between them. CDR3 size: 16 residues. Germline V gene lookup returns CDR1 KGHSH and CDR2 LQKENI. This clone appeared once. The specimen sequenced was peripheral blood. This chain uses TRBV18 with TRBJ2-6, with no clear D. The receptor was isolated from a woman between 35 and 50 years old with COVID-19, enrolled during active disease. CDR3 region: CASSPSRLSGANVLTF. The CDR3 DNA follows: TGTGCCAGCTCACCATCGCGCCTCTCTGGGGCCAACGTCCTGACTTTC.